The T cell receptor (beta chain) described here comes from a study of metastatic and nonmetastatic thyroid tumors. TCRdb reanalyzed the PCR reads via MiXCR. The table records roughly 98,000 clones, about 15% of them present only once. Concerning this clone itself: Since a much larger clone is just one base distant, this may be a read error.

Among the patients, none had received any treatment before thyroid surgery. Germline V gene sequence: CDR1 LNHDA, CDR2 SQIVND (reference sequence). The CDR3 totals 17 residues. Trimming removed 5 bases at V and 4 bases at J, with 23 bases between. This clonotype was sampled from a female donor with papillary thyroid cancer or a benign thyroid nodule (not recorded which). Some clones in this sample may be carry-over from other donors' samples. The chain couples TRBV19 to TRBJ1-1; D not certain. Input material: blood. CDR3 nucleotides: TGTGCCAGTAGTCATACGGGCCGCCTGACGAGAACCACTGAAGCTTTCTTT. It encodes CASSHTGRLTRTTEAFF.